This TCR beta chain appears in the sequencing data of a study of blood T cell repertoires in COVID-19. Study in general: Samples representing acute and convalescent COVID-19 were sourced from the United States, Italy and Spain.

Method: immunoSEQ multiplex PCR; TCRdb's copy keeps in-frame clones and lacks some. The repertoire holds approximately 250,000 clones, with approximately 83% as singletons. V was clipped by 2 bases and J by 7 bases, with 10 bases between them. The CDR3 length is 14 residues. Germline V lookup: CDR1 KGHDR, CDR2 SFDVKD. This chain uses TRBV24-1 with TRBJ2-2, with D perhaps TRBD1 (6 bases). The clonotype was recovered from a human donor in a cohort sampled during active COVID-19. The material sequenced was peripheral blood. This CDR3 is CATSDYLTGGELFF. The DNA of the CDR3 is TGTGCCACCAGTGATTATTTGACAGGCGGGGAGCTGTTTTTT.